This T cell receptor (beta chain) was recorded in a study of T cell responses to AZD1222 COVID-19 vaccine. Sequenced by immunoSEQ multiplex PCR; TCRdb stores in-frame clones only, minus some. Of around 170,000 clones listed, 85% to 90% were seen once; the top ten hold 11%. The sample consisted of peripheral blood, taken 28 days after the second AZD1222 dose. The source is an adult who received the AZD1222 COVID-19 vaccine.

CDR3 sequence reads: CASSRNRASYEQYF. The CDR3 region has the DNA TGTGCCAGCAGCCGAAACAGGGCCTCCTACGAGCAGTACTTC. The J gene is TRBJ2-7, the V gene TRBV3-1 (or the pseudogene TRBV3-2); D is perhaps TRBD1 (6 bases). This CDR3 contains 14 residues. CDR1 and CDR2 from the germline V gene are LGHDT and YNNKEL (reference sequence). V was trimmed by 4 bases and J by 0 bases, leaving 10 bases between them.